The sequence of this T cell receptor (beta chain) was determined in a study of T cells after posttransplantation cyclophosphamide. Study-wide findings and caveats: TRB overlap between skin or GI tissue T cells and blood was limited.

The sample holds one count of this clone. Antigen specificity is unknown. This CDR3 has 17 amino acids. Trimming pared 5 bases from V and 0 bases from J, leaving 18 bases between. The germline CDR1 and CDR2 sequences are SGHKS and YYEKEE (reference sequence). Sequenced by immunoSEQ multiplex PCR; TCRdb stores in-frame clones only, minus some. The sample lists fewer than 30,000 clones, around 86% occurring once. V and J are TRBV5-5 and TRBJ2-4; the D gene is possibly TRBD2 (6 bases). This clonotype was obtained from a woman aged 60-75 years with a blood cancer, CMV-positive, and with a related stem cell donor. Sequenced sample: PBMCs. The CDR3 region has the DNA TGTGCCAGCAGTCACGCTAGCGCGACCTTAGCCAAAAACATTCAGTACTTC. Protein sequence: CASSHASATLAKNIQYF.